These T cell receptor beta chains were read from a single sample in a study of blood T cells in healthy people across ages. TCRdb called the 5' RACE reads again in MiXCR, with one record for every CDR3 protein. There are about 1,800,000 distinct CDR3 sequences in the sample; over 25% occur only once, and approximately 7.7% lies in the top ten. Sequencing was done on a sample of blood. These receptors originate from a woman younger than 45 in good health. The CDR3 runs from the conserved cysteine through the conserved F or W. A D gene is named only where the DNA matches it firmly. Not all rows give a size; the values are once, few, many and, for expanded clones, a class.

-,TRBJ2-1,-,TRBV29-1,TGCAGCGTTGACTCCGGGACCCGGGGCCACAATGAGCAGTTCTTC,CSVDSGTRGHNEQFF
-,TRBJ2-7,-,TRBV10-3,TGTGCCAGCATCCCAGCCGGGGGCCCCTACGAGCAGTACTTC,CASIPAGGPYEQYF
-,TRBJ2-2,-,TRBV7-2,TGTGCCAGCAGCGCGGAGGGGCTGGTGGTTCGAAGGGGCGGGGAGCTGTTTTTT,CASSAEGLVVRRGGELFF
-,TRBJ2-4,-,TRBV2,TGTGCCAGCATCCCTGGGGCAGGGGTTAACATTCAGTACTTC,CASIPGAGVNIQYF
-,TRBJ1-1,-,TRBV5-5,TGTGCCAGCAGCTTGGTGGGCAGCGCGAACACTGAAGCTTTCTTT,CASSLVGSANTEAFF
-,TRBJ1-2,-,TRBV7-9,TGTGCCAGCAGCTTAGATGGGATTCCGGAACCGAACTATGGCTACACCTTC,CASSLDGIPEPNYGYTF
many,TRBJ2-7,TRBD1,TRBV5-1,TGCGCCAGCGGGGACAGGTTGTCCTACGAGCAGTACTTC,CASGDRLSYEQYF
-,TRBJ2-3,-,TRBV2,TGTGCCAGCAGTGAAGAGATACCTAGCACAGATACGCAGTATTTT,CASSEEIPSTDTQYF
few,TRBJ1-2,-,TRBV5-1,TGCGCCACCCCGTCCAGTCCTCTTTCCTACACCTTC,CATPSSPLSYTF
few,TRBJ1-2,-,TRBV6-1,TGTGCCAGCAGTGTGGTACCCTTTACGGAGGGCTACACCTTC,CASSVVPFTEGYTF
many,TRBJ2-1,TRBD1,TRBV29-1,TGCAGCGCCCACAGGGGGTTGGACAATGAGCAGTTCTTC,CSAHRGLDNEQFF
-,TRBJ1-1,-,TRBV5-1,TGCGCCAGCAAAAGGGAGGCTGAAGCTTTCTTT,CASKREAEAFF
few,TRBJ2-3,-,TRBV20-1,TGCAGTGCTAGATGGGGTGGTAACCCAGATACGCAGTATTTT,CSARWGGNPDTQYF
-,TRBJ2-1,TRBD2,TRBV3-1,TGTGCCAGCAGTCCCCAATCGACTAGCGGGAGACATGAGCAGTTCTTC,CASSPQSTSGRHEQFF
-,TRBJ2-7,-,TRBV24-1,TGTGCCACCAGTGCCTCCGGGACTGGAAGCTCCTACAAGCAGTACTTC,CATSASGTGSSYKQYF
few,TRBJ1-5,-,TRBV7-2,TGTGCCAGCAGCTTACAAGGGTATCGCAATCAGCCCCAGCATTTT,CASSLQGYRNQPQHF
many,TRBJ2-1,-,TRBV7-2,TGTGCCAGCAGCCCAACTGGAGGGCCTTACAATGAGCAGTTCTTC,CASSPTGGPYNEQFF
-,TRBJ1-4,-,TRBV10-3,TGTGCCATCAGTGTTGGGACAACAACTAATGAAAAACTGTTTTTT,CAISVGTTTNEKLFF
-,TRBJ2-3,-,TRBV9,TGTGCCAGCAGCGGCTATCTAGATACGCAGTATTTT,CASSGYLDTQYF
once,TRBJ2-5,-,TRBV12-3/TRBV12-4,TGTGCCAGTAGTCTGGGTGGCGGGTACCGAGAGACCCAGTACTTC,CASSLGGGYRETQYF
-,TRBJ2-1,TRBD2,TRBV6-2/TRBV6-3,TGTGCCAGCGAGGGCGGGAGGGGGCCTCAGCAGTTCTTC,CASEGGRGPQQFF
-,TRBJ2-7,-,TRBV28,TGTGCCAGCAGTGCTCCCGGGACAAGCTCCTACGAGCAGTACTTC,CASSAPGTSSYEQYF
-,TRBJ2-3,-,TRBV12-3/TRBV12-4,TGTGCCAGCAGGCTTCGGGGTACGGAAAAGCAGTATTTT,CASRLRGTEKQYF
-,TRBJ1-1,-,TRBV7-2,TGTGCCAGCAGCTCGGGACCAGTTCGGACTGAAGCTTTCTTT,CASSSGPVRTEAFF
few,TRBJ2-4,TRBD2,TRBV12-3/TRBV12-4,TGTGCCAGCAGTCCCCGGGGGGAGCTGGAGTACTTC,CASSPRGELEYF
few,TRBJ2-7,TRBD2,TRBV15,TGTGCCACCAGCAACCGCCGGGGGGGCTCCTACGAGCAGTACTTC,CATSNRRGGSYEQYF
few,TRBJ2-3,TRBD2,TRBV7-8,TGTGCCAGCAGCTTAGGTAGGACTAGCGGGAAGAAGAGAGGGAACACAGATACGCGGTATTTT,CASSLGRTSGKKRGNTDTRYF
few,TRBJ2-5,TRBD2,TRBV4-1,TGCGCCAGCAGCCATTCTAGCGGGGGGGCCGGTGAGACCCAGTACTTC,CASSHSSGGAGETQYF
many,TRBJ2-7,-,TRBV29-1,TGCAGCGTTGAAGCCGGGCCCTCCTACGAGCAGTACTTC,CSVEAGPSYEQYF
many,TRBJ1-4,-,TRBV4-1,TGCGCCAGCAGCCAAGGGCCAGTCGCAACTAATGAAAAACTGTTTTTT,CASSQGPVATNEKLFF
-,TRBJ1-1,-,TRBV3-1,TGTGCCAGCATCAGAAGTTGGGGCACTGAAGCTTTCTTT,CASIRSWGTEAFF
-,TRBJ2-1,TRBD2,TRBV20-1,TGCAGTGCTATTCCGACTAGCGGGGGTTACAATGAGCAGTTCTTC,CSAIPTSGGYNEQFF
-,TRBJ2-1,TRBD2,TRBV6-6,TGTGCCAGCAGTTACGCCGTCGGGGGGGACTACAATGAGCAGTTCTTC,CASSYAVGGDYNEQFF
-,TRBJ1-2,-,TRBV14,TGTGCCAGCAGCCAAGGAAACAGGGATTTTTCTAACTATGGCTACACCTTC,CASSQGNRDFSNYGYTF
-,TRBJ1-2,-,TRBV20-1,TGCAGTGCTAGAGTATCACAGGGAGGGGTCTATGGCTACGCCTTC,CSARVSQGGVYGYAF
many,TRBJ2-5,-,TRBV7-2,TGTGCCAGCAGCACGCGCCTAGGGATTGGGGAGACCCAGTACTTC,CASSTRLGIGETQYF
few,TRBJ2-3,TRBD2,TRBV20-1,TGCAGTGCTCAGCGGGGGGGCGAGGCAGATACGCAGTATTTT,CSAQRGGEADTQYF
-,TRBJ2-4,-,TRBV20-1,TGCAGTGCCGCCCCCGGGCCACTAGAAAACATTCAGTACTTC,CSAAPGPLENIQYF
-,TRBJ2-6,-,TRBV18,TGTGTCAGCTCACCACAGGTCTCTGGGGCCAACGTCCTGACTTTC,CVSSPQVSGANVLTF
-,TRBJ2-1,-,TRBV20-1,TGCAGTGCTAGTTTGGTTCAGGACAATGAGCAGTTCTTC,CSASLVQDNEQFF
few,TRBJ2-7,-,TRBV6-6,TGTGCCAGCAGCCGCCAGTCGGACAGCTACGAGCAGTACTTC,CASSRQSDSYEQYF
many,TRBJ2-7,-,TRBV4-3,TGCGCCAGCAGCCGGAACAAACTCGGATCCTACGAGCAGTACTTC,CASSRNKLGSYEQYF
many,TRBJ1-4,-,TRBV6-2/TRBV6-3,TGTGCCAGCAGTTACGACCGTCCCTACGAAAAACTGTTTTTT,CASSYDRPYEKLFF
-,TRBJ2-3,TRBD2,TRBV2,TGTGCCAGCAGGGGGATAGCGGGGGGGCCGACAGATACGCAGTATTTT,CASRGIAGGPTDTQYF
-,TRBJ2-1,-,TRBV7-2,TGTGCCAGCAGCCCCCGGACAGTGTTGGCCAATGAGCAGTTCTTC,CASSPRTVLANEQFF
many,TRBJ2-6,TRBD1,TRBV10-2,TGCGCCAGCAGTGGACAGGGGCGGTCTGGGGCCAACGTCCTGACTTTC,CASSGQGRSGANVLTF
-,TRBJ2-1,-,TRBV6-1,TGTGCCAGCAGTCCCCGTGGGTACAGTGAGCAGTTCTTC,CASSPRGYSEQFF